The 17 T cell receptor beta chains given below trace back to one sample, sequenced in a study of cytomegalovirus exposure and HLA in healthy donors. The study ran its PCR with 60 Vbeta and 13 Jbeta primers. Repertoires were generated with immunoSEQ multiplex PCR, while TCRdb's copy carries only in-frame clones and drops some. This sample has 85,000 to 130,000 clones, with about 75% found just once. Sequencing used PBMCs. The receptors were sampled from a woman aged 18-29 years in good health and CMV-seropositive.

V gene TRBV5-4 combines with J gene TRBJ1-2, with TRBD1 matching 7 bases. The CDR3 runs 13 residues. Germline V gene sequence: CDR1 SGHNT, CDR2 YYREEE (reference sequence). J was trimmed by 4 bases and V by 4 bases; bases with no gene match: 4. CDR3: CASSMGQSYGYTF. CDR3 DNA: TGTGCCAGCAGCATGGGACAGAGCTATGGCTACACCTTC. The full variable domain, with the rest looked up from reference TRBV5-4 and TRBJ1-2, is ETGVTQSPTHLIKTRGQQVTLRCSSQSGHNTVSWYQQALGQGPQFIFQYYREEENGRGNFPPRFSGLQFPNYSSELNVNALELDDSALYLCASSMGQSYGYTFGSGTRLTVV.

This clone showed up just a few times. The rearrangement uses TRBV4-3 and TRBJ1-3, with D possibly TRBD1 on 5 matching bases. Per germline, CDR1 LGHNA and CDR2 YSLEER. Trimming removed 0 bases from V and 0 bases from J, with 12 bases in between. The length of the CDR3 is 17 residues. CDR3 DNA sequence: TGCGCCAGCAGCCAAGACAGGGCCGGTGACTCTGGAAACACCATATATTTT. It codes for CASSQDRAGDSGNTIYF.

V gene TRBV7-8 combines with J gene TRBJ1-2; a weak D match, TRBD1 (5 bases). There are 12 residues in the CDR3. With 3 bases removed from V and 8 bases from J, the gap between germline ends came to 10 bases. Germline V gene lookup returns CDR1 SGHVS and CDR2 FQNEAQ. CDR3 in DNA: TGTGCCAGCAGCTTCCTGGGGCAGGGCTACACCTTC. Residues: CASSFLGQGYTF.

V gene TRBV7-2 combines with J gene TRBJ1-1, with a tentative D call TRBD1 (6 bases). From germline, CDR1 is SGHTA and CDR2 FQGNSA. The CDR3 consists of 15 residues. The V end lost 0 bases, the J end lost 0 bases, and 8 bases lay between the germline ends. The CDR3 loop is CASSLAGGVNTEAFF. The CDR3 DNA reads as TGTGCCAGCAGCTTAGCAGGGGGAGTGAACACTGAAGCTTTCTTT. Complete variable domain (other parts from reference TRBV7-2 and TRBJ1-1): GAGVSQSPSNKVTEKGKDVELRCDPISGHTALYWYRQSLGQGLEFLIYFQGNSAPDKSGLPSDRFSAERTGGSVSTLTIQRTQQEDSAVYLCASSLAGGVNTEAFFGQGTRLTVV.

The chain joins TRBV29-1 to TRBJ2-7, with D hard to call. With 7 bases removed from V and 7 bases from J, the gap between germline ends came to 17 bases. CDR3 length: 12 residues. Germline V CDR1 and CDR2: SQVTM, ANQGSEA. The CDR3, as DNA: TGCAGCGCCCGATCCCCATCGGTTGAGCAGTACTTC. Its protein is CSARSPSVEQYF.

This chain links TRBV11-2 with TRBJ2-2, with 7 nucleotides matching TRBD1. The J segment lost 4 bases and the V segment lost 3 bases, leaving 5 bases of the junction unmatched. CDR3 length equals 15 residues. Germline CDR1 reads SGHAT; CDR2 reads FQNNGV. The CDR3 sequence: CASSLTGPSTGELFF. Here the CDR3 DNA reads TGTGCCAGCAGCTTGACAGGGCCCAGCACCGGGGAGCTGTTTTTT.

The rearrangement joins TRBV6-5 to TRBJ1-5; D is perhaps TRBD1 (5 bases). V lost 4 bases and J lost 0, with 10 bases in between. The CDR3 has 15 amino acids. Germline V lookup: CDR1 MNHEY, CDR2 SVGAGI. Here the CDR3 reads CASSSDSHSNQPQHF. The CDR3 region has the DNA TGTGCCAGCAGTTCCGACAGTCATAGCAATCAGCCCCAGCATTTT.

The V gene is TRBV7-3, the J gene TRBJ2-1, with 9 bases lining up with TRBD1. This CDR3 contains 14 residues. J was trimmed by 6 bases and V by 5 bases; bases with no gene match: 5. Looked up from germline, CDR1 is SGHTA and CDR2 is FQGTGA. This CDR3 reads CASSPGQGFNEQFF. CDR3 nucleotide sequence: TGTGCCAGCAGCCCGGGACAGGGCTTCAATGAGCAGTTCTTC. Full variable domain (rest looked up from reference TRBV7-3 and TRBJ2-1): GAGVSQTPSNKVTEKGKYVELRCDPISGHTALYWYRQSLGQGPEFLIYFQGTGAADDSGLPNDRFFAVRPEGSVSTLKIQRTERGDSAVYLCASSPGQGFNEQFFGPGTRLTVL.

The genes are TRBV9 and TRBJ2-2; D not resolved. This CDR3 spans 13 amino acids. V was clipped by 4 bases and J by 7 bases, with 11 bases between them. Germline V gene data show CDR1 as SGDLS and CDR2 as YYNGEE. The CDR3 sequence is CASSIKLNGELFF. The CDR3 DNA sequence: TGTGCCAGCAGCATTAAGCTGAACGGGGAGCTGTTTTTT.

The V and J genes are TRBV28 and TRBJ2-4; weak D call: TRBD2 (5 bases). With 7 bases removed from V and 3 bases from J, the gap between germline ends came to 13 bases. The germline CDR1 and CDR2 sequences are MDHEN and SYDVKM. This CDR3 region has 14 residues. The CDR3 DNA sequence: TGTGCCAGCACAACTTCGGAGGACAAAAACATTCAGTACTTC. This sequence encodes CASTTSEDKNIQYF. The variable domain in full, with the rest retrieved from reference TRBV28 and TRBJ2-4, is DVKVTQSSRYLVKRTGEKVFLECVQDMDHENMFWYRQDPGLGLRLIYFSYDVKMKEKGDIPEGYSVSREKKERFSLILESASTNQTSMYLCASTTSEDKNIQYFGAGTRLSVL.

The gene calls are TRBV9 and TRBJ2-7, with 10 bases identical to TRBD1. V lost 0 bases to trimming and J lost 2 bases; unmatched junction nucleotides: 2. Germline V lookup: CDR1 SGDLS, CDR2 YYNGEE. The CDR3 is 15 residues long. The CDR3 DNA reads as TGTGCCAGCAGCGTAGGACAGGGGGCTGCCTACGAGCAGTACTTC. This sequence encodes CASSVGQGAAYEQYF.

This CDR3 is CASSASGGINTGELFF. The CDR3 bases are TGTGCCAGCAGCGCCTCTGGCGGGATTAACACCGGGGAGCTGTTTTTT. The chain employs TRBV9 and TRBJ2-2; D possibly corresponds to TRBD2 (6 bases). Trimming left V 3 bases short and J 2 bases short, with 14 bases between. Per the germline V gene, CDR1 is SGDLS and CDR2 is YYNGEE. This CDR3 has 16 residues.

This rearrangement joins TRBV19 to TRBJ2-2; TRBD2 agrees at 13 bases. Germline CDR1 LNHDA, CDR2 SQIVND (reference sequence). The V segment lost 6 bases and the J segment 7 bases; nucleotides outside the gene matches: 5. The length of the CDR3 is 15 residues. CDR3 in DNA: TGTGCCAGTAGACGGACTAGCGGGAGTAACGGGGAGCTGTTTTTT. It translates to CASRRTSGSNGELFF.

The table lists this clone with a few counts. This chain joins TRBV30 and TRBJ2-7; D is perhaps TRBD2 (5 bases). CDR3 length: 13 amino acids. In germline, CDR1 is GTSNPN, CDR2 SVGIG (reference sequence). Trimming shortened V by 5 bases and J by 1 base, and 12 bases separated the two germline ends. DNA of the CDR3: TGTGCCTGGTTGAAATCGGGGTCCTACGAGCAGTACTTC. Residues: CAWLKSGSYEQYF.

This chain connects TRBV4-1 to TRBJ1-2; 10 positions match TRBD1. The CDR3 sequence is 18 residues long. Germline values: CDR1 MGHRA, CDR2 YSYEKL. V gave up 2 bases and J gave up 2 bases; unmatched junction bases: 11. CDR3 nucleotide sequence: TGCGCCAGCAGCCAAACCGAGGTGACAGGGGGCTTGAACTATGGCTACACCTTC. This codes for CASSQTEVTGGLNYGYTF.

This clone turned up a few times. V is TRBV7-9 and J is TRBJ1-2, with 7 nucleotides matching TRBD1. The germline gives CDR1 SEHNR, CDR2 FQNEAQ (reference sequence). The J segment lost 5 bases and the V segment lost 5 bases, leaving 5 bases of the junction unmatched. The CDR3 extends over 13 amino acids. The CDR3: CASSPGQEYGYTF. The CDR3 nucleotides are TGTGCCAGCAGCCCCGGACAGGAATATGGCTACACCTTC.

CDR3 bases: TGTGCCAGTAGTAGCGGGAGTGAGGGAAGGACAGATACGCAGTATTTT. This sequence encodes CASSSGSEGRTDTQYF. The chain carries TRBV19 and TRBJ2-3; TRBD2 matches at 7 bases. The CDR3 extends over 16 amino acids. V was pared by 4 bases and J by 3 bases, with 10 bases of the junction left unmatched. Germline V gene data show CDR1 as LNHDA and CDR2 as SQIVND (reference sequence).